The 13 T cell receptor beta chains below were found in one sample sequenced in a study of control samples from healthy donors and cancer patients. Method: immunoSEQ multiplex PCR; TCRdb's copy keeps in-frame clones and lacks some. The top ten clones hold about 3.2% of a sample with around 140,000 clones, approximately 91% of them seen once. The sample comprised blood. The source is a man aged 25-45 years in good health.

This rearrangement joins TRBV10-1 to TRBJ1-5, with D tentatively TRBD1 (6 bases). Trimming stripped 3 bases from V and 0 bases from J, with 15 bases between. The CDR3 loop spans 17 amino acids. The germline V gene encodes CDR1 WNHNN and CDR2 SYGVQD (reference sequence). CDR3 nucleotide sequence: TGCGCCAGCAGTGACGGGACAAATTATTATAGCAATCAGCCCCAGCATTTT. Translation: CASSDGTNYYSNQPQHF.

The chain uses TRBV5-1 and TRBJ1-1; the D is unclear. CDR3 size: 14 residues. V was trimmed by 7 bases and J by 1 base, leaving 14 bases between them. Looked up from germline, CDR1 is SGHRS and CDR2 is YFSETQ. DNA of the CDR3: TGCGCCAGCCTCGCCGGAGGAGGGAACACTGAAGCTTTCTTT. As protein: CASLAGGGNTEAFF.

The rearrangement joins TRBV3-1 (or the pseudogene TRBV3-2) to TRBJ2-6; D unclear. Deletions cut 1 base from V and 13 bases from J, with 14 bases between. Germline values: CDR1 LGHDT, CDR2 YNNKEL (reference sequence). The CDR3 contains 14 residues. The CDR3 DNA reads as TGTGCCAGCAGCCAAGGATGGAACCCATCGGTCCTGACTTTC. It yields the protein CASSQGWNPSVLTF.

This rearrangement joins TRBV2 to TRBJ2-7, with 8 bases aligning to TRBD1. The germline CDR1 and CDR2 sequences are SNHLY and FYNNEI. V was clipped by 6 bases and J by 4 bases; unmatched bases: 8. This CDR3 comprises 14 residues. CDR3 loop: CASSRGRNIYEQYF. CDR3 DNA sequence: TGTGCCAGCAGCAGGGGGCGCAATATATACGAGCAGTACTTC.

The chain employs TRBV5-6 and TRBJ2-2; 14 bases line up with TRBD2. The CDR3 is 17 amino acids. CDR1 and CDR2 from the germline V gene are SGHDT and YYEEEE. The V gene end was trimmed by 9 bases and the J gene end by 1 base; junction bases not matched to a gene: 8. CDR3 region: CATKTSGGAMNTGELFF. For the CDR3, the DNA is TGTGCCACCAAGACTAGCGGGGGGGCAATGAACACCGGGGAGCTGTTTTTT.

A single count supports this clone. This chain links TRBV29-1 with TRBJ2-1; TRBD1 aligns across 8 bases. The CDR3 extends over 14 amino acids. From germline, CDR1 is SQVTM and CDR2 ANQGSEA. J gave up 7 bases and V 3 bases, and 8 bases lay outside the gene matches. DNA of the CDR3: TGCAGCGTTGACCCCAGGGGGCAGGCAAATGAGCAGTTCTTC. Translated: CSVDPRGQANEQFF.

The genes are TRBV11-2 and TRBJ1-1; D may be TRBD1 (5 bases). CDR1 SGHAT and CDR2 FQNNGV come from the germline V gene. The CDR3 is 14 residues long. V shed 5 bases and J shed 5 bases, with 15 bases lying between them. Here the CDR3 reads CASSLPQGGTEAFF. CDR3 nucleotide sequence: TGTGCCAGCAGCCTCCCCCAGGGAGGGACTGAAGCTTTCTTT.

Only one count was recorded for this clone. The chain joins TRBV25-1 to TRBJ2-2, with D maybe TRBD2 (6 bases). The germline V and J ends were trimmed by 5 bases and 6 bases, with 22 bases remaining between them. CDR1 MGHDK and CDR2 SYGVNS come from the germline V gene. The CDR3 covers 17 residues. Here the CDR3 reads CASSPSGTVGGSGELFF. For the CDR3, the DNA is TGTGCCAGCAGTCCCTCGGGGACGGTCGGAGGGTCCGGGGAGCTGTTTTTT.

Only a few counts were recorded for this clone. J is TRBJ2-3 and V is TRBV19, with 9 positions matching TRBD2. V was pared by 5 bases and J by 4 bases, with 10 bases of the junction left unmatched. The germline CDR1 and CDR2 sequences are LNHDA and SQIVND (reference sequence). CDR3 length: 16 residues. The CDR3 sequence: CASSLLRLAAADTQYF. CDR3 bases: TGTGCCAGTAGTCTCCTAAGACTAGCGGCTGCAGATACGCAGTATTTT.

V and J are TRBV2 and TRBJ1-5; D unresolved. The CDR3 runs to 17 residues. Trimming shortened V by 5 bases and J by 1 base, and 18 bases separated the two germline ends. Germline CDR1 and CDR2: SNHLY and FYNNEI. The CDR3 is CASSLEEVGNSNQPQHF. In nucleotides, the CDR3 is TGTGCCAGCAGTCTAGAGGAGGTAGGAAACAGCAATCAGCCCCAGCATTTT.

The V call is TRBV28, the J call TRBJ2-6; D is perhaps TRBD1 or TRBD2 (5 bases each). Germline CDR1 is MDHEN and CDR2 is SYDVKM. The CDR3 loop spans 18 amino acids. Trimming cost V 5 bases and J 0 bases, with 17 bases left between them. The CDR3 sequence: CASSIRESLSSGANVLTF. Here the CDR3 DNA reads TGTGCCAGCAGTATCAGGGAGTCCCTAAGCTCTGGGGCCAACGTCCTGACTTTC.

The chain joins TRBV2 to TRBJ2-7; weak D call: TRBD1 (7 bases). CDR1 is SNHLY, CDR2 FYNNEI, per germline. V was pared by 3 bases and J by 7 bases, with 16 bases between. The CDR3 totals 14 residues. CDR3 DNA: TGTGCCAGCAGTGACAGGGGGAGGTCGGGAGAGCAGTACTTC. Its translation: CASSDRGRSGEQYF.

The chain links TRBV6-5 to TRBJ2-1; tentatively, D is TRBD2 (5 bases). Germline CDR1 is MNHEY and CDR2 is SVGAGI. The CDR3 runs to 13 residues. Trimming pared 6 bases from V and 0 bases from J, leaving 6 bases between. CDR3 sequence reads: CASRGSSYNEQFF. The CDR3 DNA sequence: TGTGCCAGCAGAGGGAGCTCCTACAATGAGCAGTTCTTC.